A single sample is the source of the 26 T cell receptor beta chains below, sequenced in a study of cytomegalovirus exposure and HLA in healthy donors. PCR employed 60 Vbeta and 13 Jbeta primers. Method: immunoSEQ multiplex PCR; TCRdb's copy keeps in-frame clones and lacks some. The table includes around 130,000 clones, roughly 90% detected once. The sample consisted of PBMCs. All receptors come from a woman in her thirties or forties in good health and CMV-seronegative.

This chain connects TRBV10-1 to TRBJ2-7; 9 nucleotides align to TRBD2. The V gene's germline CDR1 is WNHNN and CDR2 SYGVQD (reference sequence). V lost 5 bases and J lost 2; bases outside the gene matches: 7. CDR3 size: 15 residues. CDR3 DNA sequence: TGCGCCAGCAGTCCCACAGCGGGAGGAGCCTACGAGCAGTACTTC. Amino acids: CASSPTAGGAYEQYF.

This chain joins TRBV5-1 and TRBJ2-3; D perhaps matches TRBD2 (5 bases). CDR3 length equals 15 residues. The ends were cut back, 5 bases at V and 2 bases at J, with 15 bases in the middle. Germline-derived CDR1 and CDR2 are SGHRS and YFSETQ. The CDR3 region has the DNA TGCGCCAGCAGTTCCTTGACGGGAAACACAGATACGCAGTATTTT. Residues: CASSSLTGNTDTQYF.

The gene calls are TRBV11-3 and TRBJ2-4, with 10 bases matching TRBD1. Trimming removed 0 bases from V and 4 bases from J; junction bases left unmatched: 3. This CDR3 region has 16 residues. Per the germline V gene, CDR1 is SGHNT and CDR2 is YENEEA. CDR3 protein: CASSLDGGQGKNIQYF. CDR3 DNA: TGTGCCAGCAGCTTAGATGGGGGACAGGGGAAAAACATTCAGTACTTC.

This clone showed up just a few times. The J gene is TRBJ2-5, the V gene TRBV10-2, with a tentative D call TRBD1 (5 bases). The CDR3 is made up of 13 amino acids. V was clipped by 3 bases and J by 4 bases, with 9 bases between them. CDR1 and CDR2 from the germline V gene are WSHSY and SAAADI. The CDR3 DNA is TGCGCCAGCAGTGATAAGGGGATAGAGACCCAGTACTTC. It codes for CASSDKGIETQYF.

The CDR3: CASSFSGRGTGELFF. The CDR3 bases are TGTGCCAGCAGTTTTAGCGGGAGAGGCACCGGGGAGCTGTTTTTT. The J gene is TRBJ2-2, the V gene TRBV27; 9 nucleotides align to TRBD2. Trimming took 3 bases from V and 4 from J; bases not matched to a gene: 3. The germline V gene has CDR1 MNHEY and CDR2 SMNVEV (reference sequence). The CDR3 runs 15 residues.

The chain combines TRBV6-1 with TRBJ2-5, with 11 positions matching TRBD1. CDR3 length equals 16 residues. The V gene end was trimmed by 4 bases and the J gene end by 2 bases; junction bases not matched to a gene: 6. CDR1 is MNHNS and CDR2 is SASEGT in the germline V gene. The CDR3 spells CASSGGQGGDQETQYF. The DNA of the CDR3 is TGTGCCAGCAGTGGGGGACAGGGGGGAGATCAAGAGACCCAGTACTTC.

The J gene is TRBJ1-2, the V gene TRBV6-5; unclear D gene. Germline CDR1 reads MNHEY; CDR2 reads SVGAGI. The CDR3 totals 13 residues. V was shortened by 6 bases and J by 1 base, with 9 bases between the two germline ends. CDR3 sequence reads: CASSPTINYGYTF. The DNA for the CDR3 is TGTGCCAGCAGCCCGACAATTAACTATGGCTACACCTTC.

The J gene is TRBJ1-3, the V gene TRBV2; D ambiguous. Trimming left V 2 bases short and J 6 bases short, with 8 bases between. The CDR3 loop spans 13 amino acids. Germline assignment: CDR1 SNHLY and CDR2 FYNNEI. The CDR3 is CASSEWQENTIYF. DNA for the CDR3: TGTGCCAGCAGTGAATGGCAGGAAAACACCATATATTTT.

This sequence joins TRBV7-9 and TRBJ2-6, with a possible D match to TRBD1 (5 bases). Trimming took off 3 bases at V and 0 bases at J, with 15 bases between the two ends. From germline, CDR1 is SEHNR and CDR2 FQNEAQ (reference sequence). The CDR3 has 18 residues. CDR3 amino acids: CASSFATGPHSGANVLTF. The CDR3 coding sequence is TGTGCCAGCAGCTTCGCTACAGGTCCCCACTCTGGGGCCAACGTCCTGACTTTC.

The J gene is TRBJ2-5, the V gene TRBV6-1, with 7 bases aligning to TRBD1. The CDR3 has 14 residues. The germline V gene encodes CDR1 MNHNS and CDR2 SASEGT. Losses at the gene ends were 7 bases for V and 5 bases for J; bases not matched to a gene: 10. CDR3 amino acids: CASIVGGSGETQYF. In DNA, the CDR3 is TGTGCCAGCATTGTAGGGGGCTCCGGGGAGACCCAGTACTTC.

This clone was seen more than once but under ten times. The chain carries TRBV4-1 and TRBJ2-7, with 9 bases that match TRBD1. The length of the CDR3 is 16 residues. V shed 2 bases and J 2 bases; nucleotides not matched to a gene: 7. Germline V gene data show CDR1 as MGHRA and CDR2 as YSYEKL. The CDR3 spells CASSQPGTGRTYEQYF. The CDR3 region has the DNA TGCGCCAGCAGCCAACCTGGGACAGGGAGAACCTACGAGCAGTACTTC.

This chain connects TRBV7-2 to TRBJ2-1; the D is unclear. The germline V gene encodes CDR1 SGHTA and CDR2 FQGNSA. V dropped 0 bases and J dropped 0 bases, with 9 bases sitting between them. The CDR3 contains 16 residues. The CDR3 is CASSLAGYYSYNEQFF. The CDR3 nucleotides are TGTGCCAGCAGCTTAGCTGGCTACTACTCCTACAATGAGCAGTTCTTC.

This chain connects TRBV11-1 to TRBJ2-1; 7 bases agree with TRBD2. Germline-derived CDR1 and CDR2 are SGHAT and FQDESV (reference sequence). After removal of 3 bases from V and 9 bases from J, the junction contained 5 bases not matched to a gene. There are 13 residues in the CDR3. CDR3 loop: CASSFTSEGEQFF. The CDR3 region has the DNA TGTGCCAGCAGCTTTACTAGCGAGGGTGAGCAGTTCTTC.

The chain is built from TRBV7-8 and TRBJ2-7; weak D call: TRBD2 (6 bases). V lost 5 bases, J lost 3 bases, and 14 bases lay in between. The CDR3 runs to 14 residues. The germline CDR1 and CDR2 sequences are SGHVS and FQNEAQ. CDR3 sequence: CASSTGPGDYEQYF. In nucleotides, the CDR3 is TGTGCCAGCAGCACCGGACCGGGGGACTACGAGCAGTACTTC.

Written as DNA, the CDR3 is TGTGCCAGCAGATACGACAGGGGTACCGGGGAGCTGTTTTTT. It codes for CASRYDRGTGELFF. This rearrangement joins TRBV9 to TRBJ2-2; 8 bases match TRBD1. From germline, CDR1 is SGDLS and CDR2 YYNGEE. The CDR3 runs 14 residues. The V segment lost 5 bases and the J segment 5 bases; nucleotides outside the gene matches: 5.

J is TRBJ2-7 and V is TRBV11-2, with D possibly being TRBD1 (8 bases). V was trimmed by 5 bases and J by 4 bases, leaving 27 bases between them. The CDR3 covers 18 residues. Germline V gene sequence: CDR1 SGHAT, CDR2 FQNNGV. The CDR3 is CASSLANRGGLRFYEQYF. CDR3 DNA sequence: TGTGCCAGCAGCCTGGCGAACAGGGGGGGTCTTAGGTTTTACGAGCAGTACTTC.

In this sample, this clone turned up once. The V call is TRBV5-1, the J call TRBJ2-2; TRBD2 agrees at 9 bases. The CDR3 extends over 16 amino acids. J lost 3 bases, V lost 0 bases, and 3 bases had no gene match. CDR1 and CDR2 from the germline V gene are SGHRS and YFSETQ. The CDR3 spells CASSLDGGRDTGELFF. CDR3 nucleotide sequence: TGCGCCAGCAGCTTGGACGGCGGGAGGGACACCGGGGAGCTGTTTTTT.

In this sample, this clone turned up once. V usage is TRBV21-1 and J usage is TRBJ2-7; the D segment call TRBD1 is taken from the table without a DNA check. TRBV21-1 is marked as a pseudogene. The CDR3 has 13 residues. The CDR3 reads CASRKDRDHEQYF. CDR3 bases: TGTGCCAGCCGCAAGGACAGGGACCACGAGCAGTACTTC.

J is TRBJ1-2 and V is TRBV5-1; the match to TRBD1 covers 8 bases. V was clipped by 6 bases and J by 3 bases; unmatched bases: 16. CDR3 size: 17 residues. Germline values: CDR1 SGHRS, CDR2 YFSETQ. The CDR3, as DNA: TGCGCCAGCAACATCCTACCGGGAGGACAGGGTTACTATGGCTACACCTTC. Protein: CASNILPGGQGYYGYTF.

V is TRBV2 and J is TRBJ2-1, with a tentative D call TRBD1 (5 bases). Trimming left V 8 bases short and J 1 base short, with 15 bases between. This CDR3 has 15 residues. Germline V gene sequence: CDR1 SNHLY, CDR2 FYNNEI. The CDR3 bases are TGTGCCAGCTCTCAGATAGCAGGGTCCTACAATGAGCAGTTCTTC. Encoded protein: CASSQIAGSYNEQFF.

The genes are TRBV13 and TRBJ2-5, with D tentatively TRBD2 (7 bases). Trimming stripped 5 bases from V and 5 bases from J, with 15 bases between. The germline V gene has CDR1 PRHDT and CDR2 FYEKMQ (reference sequence). This CDR3 is 14 amino acids long. The CDR3 loop is CASSPAGAAETQYF. Written as DNA, the CDR3 is TGTGCCAGCAGCCCTGCGGGGGCGGCCGAGACCCAGTACTTC.

The chain joins TRBV10-3 to TRBJ1-2; no definite D call. Germline V lookup: CDR1 ENHRY, CDR2 SYGVKD. V was shortened by 11 bases and J by 4 bases, with 14 bases between the two germline ends. The CDR3 is made up of 12 amino acids. The CDR3 DNA reads as TGTGCCTCACGACTCGAGGTCTATGGCTACACCTTC. Residues: CASRLEVYGYTF.

This sequence joins TRBV10-3 and TRBJ2-1; TRBD1 might be the D (6 bases). V was cut by 5 bases and J by 0 bases, with 8 bases left in between. CDR3 length: 14 amino acids. CDR1 is ENHRY, CDR2 SYGVKD, per germline. CDR3 sequence (DNA): TGTGCCATCAGTAAGGGGGACTCCTACAATGAGCAGTTCTTC. Residues: CAISKGDSYNEQFF.

The CDR3 protein is CASSPSLDSSNTQYF. CDR3 sequence (DNA): TGTGCCAGCAGCCCTTCCCTGGACTCCTCTAATACGCAGTATTTT. The chain recombines TRBV9 with TRBJ2-3, with a weak D call TRBD2 (5 bases). V was shortened by 4 bases and J by 7 bases, with 19 bases between the two germline ends. The V gene's germline CDR1 is SGDLS and CDR2 YYNGEE. The CDR3 loop spans 15 amino acids.

The V and J genes are TRBV9 and TRBJ2-1; 8 nucleotides line up with TRBD2. J lost 4 bases, V lost 2 bases, and 5 bases had no gene match. CDR1 is SGDLS, CDR2 YYNGEE, per germline. The CDR3 is 15 amino acids. CDR3 sequence (DNA): TGTGCCAGCAGCGTGGGCGGGAGGCTATACAATGAGCAGTTCTTC. Its translation is CASSVGGRLYNEQFF.

The CDR3 is CASSPQGLAGGYQETQYF. As DNA, the CDR3 is TGTGCCAGCAGCCCCCAGGGGCTAGCGGGAGGGTACCAAGAGACCCAGTACTTC. J is TRBJ2-5 and V is TRBV4-2, with TRBD2 matching over 12 bases. V shed 4 bases and J 0 bases; nucleotides not matched to a gene: 9. This CDR3 spans 18 amino acids. Germline V lookup: CDR1 LGHNA, CDR2 YNFKEQ.